The source of this TCR beta chain is a study of shared clonotypes between healthy human individuals. Produced via immunoSEQ multiplex PCR; TCRdb's table is partial and in-frame only. The table lists more than 550,000 clones, 90% of them singletons. This clone has only a few counts. The CDR3 has 16 residues. V shed 1 base and J shed 3 bases, with 12 bases lying between them. Germline V gives CDR1 MDHEN, CDR2 SYDVKM. Material: memory CD8+ T cells from PBMCs. Subset here: CD45RO+ cells pooled with CCR7-negative TemRA cells. This chain connects TRBV28 to TRBJ2-2; perhaps TRBD2 as D (7 bases). The receptor was derived from a young man in good health. Some clones in this sample may be carry-over from other donors' samples. In DNA form, the CDR3 reads TGTGCCAGCAGTTTATTCGGGGGGCGGGACACCGGGGAGCTGTTTTTT. Its translation is CASSLFGGRDTGELFF.